The entry below describes one TCR beta chain. TCRdb's table, derived via immunoSEQ multiplex PCR, lists solely in-frame clones and lacks some. The data show tens of thousands of clones, about 89% seen once. Looked up from germline, CDR1 is MNHNS and CDR2 is SASEGT. With 6 bases removed from V and 0 bases from J, the gap between germline ends came to 8 bases. The CDR3 is 14 amino acids. The source of the sample is a study of OX40 agonist ivuxolimab in advanced cancers. Study background: Among those treated, three patients had partial responses, one with hepatocellular carcinoma and two with cutaneous melanoma.

The sample was CD4+ or CD8+ T cells sorted from blood, taken in a trial of the OX40 agonist ivuxolimab. The source of this sequence is an adult with an advanced solid tumor such as melanoma, head and neck, liver or kidney cancer. The chain has TRBV6-1 and TRBJ2-2; no definite D call. The CDR3 loop reads CASRNLPNTGELFF. The CDR3 DNA reads as TGTGCCAGCAGAAACTTACCGAACACCGGGGAGCTGTTTTTT.